This T cell receptor (beta chain) emerged from a study of Ad26.COV2.S vaccination and SARS-CoV-2 variants (dated by TCRdb to the early 2020s). In the study overall: Donors in the vaccine arm were drawn from COV1001, a multicentre, randomized, double-blind, placebo-controlled phase I-IIa trial testing Ad26.COV2.S in healthy adults. A total of approximately 30 samples were included in the TCR-sequenced set, comprising roughly 20 Ad26.COV2.S vaccine recipients, 5 placebo recipients and 8 SARS-CoV-2 convalescent individuals. Ad26.COV2.S was administered intramuscularly at 5 x 10^10 or 1 x 10^11 viral particles, either as a single shot or as two shots given 56 days apart. Trial participants were randomized into five groups of five, in which low-dose or high-dose Ad26.COV2.S was given once or twice, or placebo was given on both occasions. TCRbeta repertoire sequencing was used to assess the specificity and breadth of SARS-CoV-2-reactive T cell receptors after Ad26.COV2.S vaccination. Blinding of investigators to trial group allocation was maintained during experiments and outcome assessment.

TCRbeta CDR3 regions were sequenced with the immunoSEQ Assay. After extraction, genomic DNA underwent amplification by bias-controlled multiplex PCR, followed by high-throughput sequencing. The authors' pipeline ran thus. To quantify the absolute abundance of every unique TCRbeta CDR3 region, sequences were collapsed and filtered. T cell fraction was estimated by normalization of TCRbeta template counts to usable DNA, with usable DNA being measured through amplification of reference genes present in all nucleated cells. Repertoire TCRs were annotated as SARS-CoV-2-specific by exact matching of V gene, CDR3 amino acid sequence and J gene to a known reactive TCR set. The reference SARS-CoV-2 TCR set came from MIRA and was filtered for enrichment in COVID-19-positive ImmuneCODE repertoires, removing public or cross-reactive TCRs. Based on the MIRA antigens, annotated TCRs were further analysed at the level of specific ORF or position within ORF. Breadth was defined as the number of annotated unique rearrangements divided by the total number of unique productive rearrangements, and depth was defined as the summed frequency of the annotated unique rearrangements. Group comparisons of TCR breadth used two-sided Wilcoxon rank-sum tests. TCRdb mirrors the immuneACCESS table, restricted to in-frame sequences. Some clones are absent from its copies; in checked studies, under half trace to an unresolved V gene, and the reason for the others is unknown. The V and J calls and clone size come from that table; D and trimming were worked out from the DNA. For this sample the table gives a few hundred thousand clones, of which 80% to 90% were detected only once. The ten largest clones represent more than 3% of the sample.

This clone was seen a single time. Its binding antigen is unknown. Base qualities were left out, and no much larger clone turns up one base away. At the junction V is shortened by 6 bases and J by 8 bases; bases outside the gene matches: 11. From the germline V gene, CDR1 is MNHEY and CDR2 is SVGAGI. The CDR3 measures 14 amino acids from cysteine to phenylalanine. Of the read, only the CDR3 DNA is kept; its 42 bases are in frame from base 1. The meaning of the sample's treatment or condition label: over 15 received Ad26.COV2.S at low or high dose, single or two shots; roughly five received placebo; per-sample allocation not given. Repertoires of vaccine and placebo recipients were sequenced from samples taken on day 63 after the first injection. In Cohort 1b, 25 adults aged 18-55 years were enrolled at a single site in Boston, USA, between 29 July and 7 August 2020. Ad26.COV2.S was a replication-incompetent adenovirus type 26 vector expressing a prefusion-stabilized SARS-CoV-2 spike protein from the original Wuhan strain.

Study-level results and caveats: The study was not powered for comparison of responses between vaccine doses or regimens. Spike-specific TCR breadth was higher in Ad26.COV2.S recipients than in placebo recipients (P = 0.0014). The authors noted that the TCR breadth and depth analyses may have underestimated total T cell responses. After vaccination, spike-specific CD8+ and CD4+ T cell responses were reported to show substantial breadth. Comparable non-spike TCR breadth was observed between vaccine and placebo recipients, consistent with only spike being contained in the vaccine.

The material sequenced was peripheral blood, taken in a trial of Ad26.COV2.S vaccine versus placebo. This receptor chain uses TRBV6-5 and TRBJ1-2; 8 nucleotides in the junction match TRBD1. The sequence was obtained from a person between 18 and 60 years old who received the Ad26.COV2.S COVID-19 vaccine or a placebo. The CDR3 protein: CASRVGQGGYGYTF. The sequenced DNA is TGTGCCAGCAGGGTAGGACAGGGAGGATACGGCTACACCTTC.